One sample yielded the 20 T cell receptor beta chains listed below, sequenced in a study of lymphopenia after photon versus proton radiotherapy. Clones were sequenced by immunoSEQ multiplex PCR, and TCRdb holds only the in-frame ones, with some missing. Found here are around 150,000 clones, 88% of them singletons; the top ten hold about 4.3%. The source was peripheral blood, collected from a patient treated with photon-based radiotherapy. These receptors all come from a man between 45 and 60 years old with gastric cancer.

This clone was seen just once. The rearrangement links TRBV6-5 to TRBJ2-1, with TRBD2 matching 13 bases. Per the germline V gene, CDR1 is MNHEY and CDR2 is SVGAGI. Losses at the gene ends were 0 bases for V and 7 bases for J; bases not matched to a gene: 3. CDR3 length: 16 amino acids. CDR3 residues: CASSYSRLAGGNEQFF. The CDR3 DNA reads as TGTGCCAGCAGTTACTCGAGACTAGCGGGAGGTAATGAGCAGTTCTTC.

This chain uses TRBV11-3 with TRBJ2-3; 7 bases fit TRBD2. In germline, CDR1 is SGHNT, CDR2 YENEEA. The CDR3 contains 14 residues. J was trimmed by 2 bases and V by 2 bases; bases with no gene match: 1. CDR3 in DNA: TGTGCCAGCAGCTTACGGGAGGACACAGATACGCAGTATTTT. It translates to CASSLREDTDTQYF.

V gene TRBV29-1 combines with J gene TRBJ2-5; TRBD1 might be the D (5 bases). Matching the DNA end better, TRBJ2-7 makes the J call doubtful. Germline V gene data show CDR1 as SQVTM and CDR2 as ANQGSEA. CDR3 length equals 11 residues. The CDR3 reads CSWTSGREQYF. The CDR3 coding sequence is TGCAGCTGGACCTCAGGGCGCGAGCAGTACTTC.

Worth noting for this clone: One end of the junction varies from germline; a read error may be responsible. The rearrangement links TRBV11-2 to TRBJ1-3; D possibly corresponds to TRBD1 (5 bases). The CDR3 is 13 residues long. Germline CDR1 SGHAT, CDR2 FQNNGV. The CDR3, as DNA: TGTGCCAGCAGCCCCGAGGGGACGGCCAGAGAGGATTTT. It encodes CASSPEGTAREDF.

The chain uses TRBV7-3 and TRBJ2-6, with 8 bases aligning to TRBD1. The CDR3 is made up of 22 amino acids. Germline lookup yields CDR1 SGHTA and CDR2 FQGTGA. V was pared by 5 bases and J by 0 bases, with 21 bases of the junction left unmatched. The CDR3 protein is CASSPTGVRSSVDISGANVLTF. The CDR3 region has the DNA TGTGCCAGCAGCCCGACAGGGGTAAGGTCAAGCGTAGACATCTCTGGGGCCAACGTCCTGACTTTC.

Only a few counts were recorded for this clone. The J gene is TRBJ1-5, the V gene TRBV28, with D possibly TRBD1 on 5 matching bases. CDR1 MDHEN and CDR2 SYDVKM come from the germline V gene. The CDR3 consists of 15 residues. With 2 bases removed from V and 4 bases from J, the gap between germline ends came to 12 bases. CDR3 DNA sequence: TGTGCCAGCAGTTTAGGGGGGAACAGTAATCAGCCCCAGCATTTT. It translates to CASSLGGNSNQPQHF. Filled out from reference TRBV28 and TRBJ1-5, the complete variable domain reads DVKVTQSSRYLVKRTGEKVFLECVQDMDHENMFWYRQDPGLGLRLIYFSYDVKMKEKGDIPEGYSVSREKKERFSLILESASTNQTSMYLCASSLGGNSNQPQHFGDGTRLSIL.

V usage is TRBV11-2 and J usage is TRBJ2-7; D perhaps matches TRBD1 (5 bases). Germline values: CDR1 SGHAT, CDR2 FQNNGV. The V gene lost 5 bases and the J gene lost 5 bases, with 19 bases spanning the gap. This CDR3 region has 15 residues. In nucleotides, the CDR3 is TGTGCCAGCAGCACGCCACAGGCTGGACGTGACGAGCAGTACTTC. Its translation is CASSTPQAGRDEQYF.

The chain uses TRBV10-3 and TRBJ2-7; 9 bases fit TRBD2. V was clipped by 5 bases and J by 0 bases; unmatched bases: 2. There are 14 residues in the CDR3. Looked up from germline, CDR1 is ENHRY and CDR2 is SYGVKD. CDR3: CAISLSGSSYEQYF. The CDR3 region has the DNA TGTGCCATCAGTCTTAGCGGGAGCTCCTACGAGCAGTACTTC.

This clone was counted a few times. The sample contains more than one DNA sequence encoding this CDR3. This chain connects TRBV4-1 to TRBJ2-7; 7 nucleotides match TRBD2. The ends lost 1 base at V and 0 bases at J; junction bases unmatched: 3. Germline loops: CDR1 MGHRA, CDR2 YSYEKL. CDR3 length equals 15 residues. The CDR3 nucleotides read TGCGCCAGCAGCCAAGGGCGGGGGAGCTCCTACGAGCAGTACTTC. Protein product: CASSQGRGSSYEQYF.

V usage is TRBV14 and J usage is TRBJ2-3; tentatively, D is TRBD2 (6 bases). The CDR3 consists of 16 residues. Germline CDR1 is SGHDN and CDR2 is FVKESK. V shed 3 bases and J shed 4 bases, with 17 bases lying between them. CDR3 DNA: TGTGCCAGCAGCCAGTTGAAAGCGGGTGGGGCAGATACGCAGTATTTT. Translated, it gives CASSQLKAGGADTQYF.

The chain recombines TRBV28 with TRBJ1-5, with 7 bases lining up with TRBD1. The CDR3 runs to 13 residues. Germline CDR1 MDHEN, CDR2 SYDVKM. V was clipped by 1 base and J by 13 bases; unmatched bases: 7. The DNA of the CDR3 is TGTGCCAGCAGTTTATCCGAAGGGGGACAGCAGCATTTT. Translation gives CASSLSEGGQQHF.

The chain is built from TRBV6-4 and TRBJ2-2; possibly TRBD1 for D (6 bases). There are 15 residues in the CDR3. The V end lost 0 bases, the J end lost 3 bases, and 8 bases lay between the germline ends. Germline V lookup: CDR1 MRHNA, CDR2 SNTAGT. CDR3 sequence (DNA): TGTGCCAGCAGTGACTCCCACAGGGACACCGGGGAGCTGTTTTTT. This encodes CASSDSHRDTGELFF.

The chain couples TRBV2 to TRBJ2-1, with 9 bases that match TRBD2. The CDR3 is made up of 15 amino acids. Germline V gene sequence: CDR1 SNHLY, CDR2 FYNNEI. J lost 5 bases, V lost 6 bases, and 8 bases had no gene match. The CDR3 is CASSLETSGNNEQFF. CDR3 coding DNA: TGTGCCAGCAGCCTGGAGACTAGCGGAAACAATGAGCAGTTCTTC.

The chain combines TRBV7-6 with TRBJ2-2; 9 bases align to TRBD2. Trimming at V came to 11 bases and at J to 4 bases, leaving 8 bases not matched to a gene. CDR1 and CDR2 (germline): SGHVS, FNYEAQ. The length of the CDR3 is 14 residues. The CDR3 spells CAARLAGTTGELFF. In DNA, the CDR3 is TGTGCCGCAAGGCTAGCGGGAACCACCGGGGAGCTGTTTTTT.

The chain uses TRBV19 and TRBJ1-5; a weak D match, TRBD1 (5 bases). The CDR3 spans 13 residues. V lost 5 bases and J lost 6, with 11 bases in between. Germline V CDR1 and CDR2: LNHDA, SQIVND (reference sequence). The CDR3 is CASSPNGGQPQHF. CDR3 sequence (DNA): TGTGCCAGTAGTCCAAATGGGGGTCAGCCCCAGCATTTT.

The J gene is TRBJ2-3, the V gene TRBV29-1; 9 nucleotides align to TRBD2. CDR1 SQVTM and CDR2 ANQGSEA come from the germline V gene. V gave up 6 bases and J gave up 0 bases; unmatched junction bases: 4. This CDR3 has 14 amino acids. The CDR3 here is CSVALAGSTDTQYF. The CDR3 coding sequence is TGCAGCGTGGCCCTAGCGGGGAGCACAGATACGCAGTATTTT.

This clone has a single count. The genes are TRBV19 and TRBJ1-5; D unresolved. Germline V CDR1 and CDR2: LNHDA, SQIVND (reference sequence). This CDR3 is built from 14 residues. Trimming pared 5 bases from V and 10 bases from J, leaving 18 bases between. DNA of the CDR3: TGTGCCAGTAGTTTACAGACCGACGCGACACCCCAGCATTTT. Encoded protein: CASSLQTDATPQHF.

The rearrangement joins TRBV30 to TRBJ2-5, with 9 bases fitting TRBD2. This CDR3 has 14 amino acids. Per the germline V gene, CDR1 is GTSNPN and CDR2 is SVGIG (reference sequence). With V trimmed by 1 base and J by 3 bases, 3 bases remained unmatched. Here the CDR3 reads CAWSGGRAEETQYF. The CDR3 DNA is TGTGCCTGGAGTGGCGGGAGGGCCGAAGAGACCCAGTACTTC.

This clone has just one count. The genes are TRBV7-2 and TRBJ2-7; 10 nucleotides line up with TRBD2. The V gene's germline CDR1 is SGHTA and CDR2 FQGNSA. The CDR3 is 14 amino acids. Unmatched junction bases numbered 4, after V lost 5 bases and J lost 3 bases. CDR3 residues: CASSTLAGVYEQYF. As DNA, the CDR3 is TGTGCCAGCAGCACGCTAGCGGGAGTCTACGAGCAGTACTTC.

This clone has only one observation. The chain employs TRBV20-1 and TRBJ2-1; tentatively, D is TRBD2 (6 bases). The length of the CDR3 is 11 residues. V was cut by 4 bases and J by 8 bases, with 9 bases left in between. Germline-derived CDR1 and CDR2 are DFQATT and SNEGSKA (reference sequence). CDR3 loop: CSATREYEQFF. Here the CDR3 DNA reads TGCAGTGCTACCCGGGAGTATGAGCAGTTCTTC.